The rows below give T cell receptor beta chains drawn from one sample of a study of T-cell reconstitution after alpha-beta-depleted transplantation in children. TCRdb used MiXCR to reprocess the PCR reads, holding one entry per CDR3 protein. The data contain hundreds of thousands of distinct CDR3 sequences, about 16% of them singletons. Sequencing was performed on PBMCs, mostly from graft donor cells, taken 360 days after TCRalphabeta/CD19-depleted stem cell transplant. The receptors derive from a male patient younger than 18 who had a stem cell transplant for acute lymphoblastic leukemia, so the T cells may come from the graft donor. Each CDR3 is given with its conserved first and last residue. A D gene is named only where the DNA matches it firmly. Size tells how often a clone was seen (once, few, many) or the class of an expanded clone, and some rows leave it out.

cdr3_nt cdr3_aa j_call clone_size d_call v_call
TGCGCCAGCAGCTTGAGAGACACCCCGAACACCGGGGAGCTGTTTTTT CASSLRDTPNTGELFF TRBJ2-2 - - TRBV5-1
TGCGCCAGCAGCTTGCACCCGACAGGGGAGGATGGCTACACCTTC CASSLHPTGEDGYTF TRBJ1-2 - TRBD1 TRBV5-1
TGTGCCAGCAGGACCGGGACAGGGACTGGAAACACCATATATTTT CASRTGTGTGNTIYF TRBJ1-3 few TRBD1 TRBV12-3/TRBV12-4
TGTGCCAGCAGCGTAGACTCTAGCGGGAGGAAAGAGACCCAGTACTTC CASSVDSSGRKETQYF TRBJ2-5 few TRBD2 TRBV9
TGTGCCAGCAGCCTAGCTAGCGGGAGTAGCACAGATACGCAGTATTTT CASSLASGSSTDTQYF TRBJ2-3 many TRBD2 TRBV7-2
TGTGCCAGCAGCCTACAACATGCTAGTAGTGAGCAGTTCTTC CASSLQHASSEQFF TRBJ2-1 few - TRBV7-3
TGTGCCAGCAGTTTCTCCGCCGTTGAGTTCTTC CASSFSAVEFF TRBJ2-1 many - TRBV12-3/TRBV12-4
TGTGCCAGTTATTCAGGACAAATGTCGAACACCGGGGAGCTGTTTTTT CASYSGQMSNTGELFF TRBJ2-2 - - TRBV19
TGTGCCAGCAGGGGGGAGTTGGGTGAAAAACTGTTTTTT CASRGELGEKLFF TRBJ1-4 - - TRBV12-3/TRBV12-4
TGTGCCAACAGCGTAGGCGACGAGTACAATGAGCAGTTCTTC CANSVGDEYNEQFF TRBJ2-1 - - TRBV9
TGCGCCAGCAGCTTGGGGTTAGCGGTAGGCTACGAGCAGTACTTC CASSLGLAVGYEQYF TRBJ2-7 many - TRBV5-1
TGCAGTGCACCTTGGACTAGCCCCACAGATACGCAGTATTTT CSAPWTSPTDTQYF TRBJ2-3 - TRBD2 TRBV20-1
TGTGCCAGCAGTGTTCAGACTAGCCGAGTGTCAGCCGGGGAGCTGTTTTTT CASSVQTSRVSAGELFF TRBJ2-2 few TRBD2 TRBV6-1
TGCGCCAGCGCCCCCACAGGGGTGAACACTGAAGCTTTCTTT CASAPTGVNTEAFF TRBJ1-1 - TRBD1 TRBV4-1
TGTGCCATCAATGACAGGGCGGAAGGTCAGCCCCAGCATTTT CAINDRAEGQPQHF TRBJ1-5 many TRBD1 TRBV10-3
TGCAGCGTGCGTCCGGGACAGGGGACCGGCTACGAGCAGTACTTC CSVRPGQGTGYEQYF TRBJ2-7 few TRBD1 TRBV29-1
TGTGCCAGCAGTTTATTTAGCGGGTTCACAGATACGCAGTATTTT CASSLFSGFTDTQYF TRBJ2-3 few TRBD2 TRBV12-3/TRBV12-4
TGTGCCACCAGCAGAGGGACGGTCTACAATGAGCAGTTCTTC CATSRGTVYNEQFF TRBJ2-1 - - TRBV15
TGCGCCAGCAGCCAGATACTAGCGGGTTTCTCCTACGAGCAGTACTTC CASSQILAGFSYEQYF TRBJ2-7 many TRBD2 TRBV4-1
TGTGCCAGCAGCTTATTGGGACAGATGAACACTGAAGCTTTCTTT CASSLLGQMNTEAFF TRBJ1-1 few TRBD1 TRBV13
TGCAGTGCTAGACGTCCATGGGATAAAATGAACACTGAAGCTTTCTTT CSARRPWDKMNTEAFF TRBJ1-1 - - TRBV20-1
TGCGCCAGCAGTGGGGGGGCTAACGGGTACAATGAGCAGTTCTTC CASSGGANGYNEQFF TRBJ2-1 few - TRBV5-1
TGTGCCACCAGTGATTATAGGTCCGGGACAGGACCCACCGGGGAGCTGTTTTTT CATSDYRSGTGPTGELFF TRBJ2-2 - TRBD1 TRBV24-1
TGCAGCGGGGGACAGGGGGGGAACACTGAAGCTTTCTTT CSGGQGGNTEAFF TRBJ1-1 - TRBD1 TRBV29-1
TGTGCCAGTAGTAACAGCGGGAGGACCAATGAGCAGTTCTTC CASSNSGRTNEQFF TRBJ2-1 - TRBD2 TRBV19
TGTGCCAGCAGTCCGAGCGGCAGGCCCAAAAACATTCAGTACTTC CASSPSGRPKNIQYF TRBJ2-4 - - TRBV27
TGCAGTGCTAGTAGGCGGGGCTCCTACGAGCAGTACTTC CSASRRGSYEQYF TRBJ2-7 few - TRBV20-1
TGCGCCAGCAGCCTTGTGAAGTTAACAGATACGCAGTATTTT CASSLVKLTDTQYF TRBJ2-3 - - TRBV4-1
TGTGCCAGCAGCTTAGAGGGGACAGCAAGCAATCAGCCCCAGCATTTT CASSLEGTASNQPQHF TRBJ1-5 - TRBD1 TRBV7-9
TGTGCCAGCAGCAATCGCTGGGACACCGGGGAGCTGTTTTTT CASSNRWDTGELFF TRBJ2-2 few - TRBV9
TGTGCCAGCAGCTTCGGGGCGAGCGATGAAAAACTGTTTTTT CASSFGASDEKLFF TRBJ1-4 - - TRBV7-9
TGTGCCAGCAGCTTAGTCCTCGGACCTACTGAAGCTTTCTTT CASSLVLGPTEAFF TRBJ1-1 - - TRBV11-2
TGTGCCAGCAGTTACACCCTGGACGGCACCGGGGAGCTGTTTTTT CASSYTLDGTGELFF TRBJ2-2 - - TRBV6-2/TRBV6-3
TGTGCCAGCAGCCGTAGACTAGCGGGAGTCCGTGAGACCCAGTACTTC CASSRRLAGVRETQYF TRBJ2-5 few TRBD2 TRBV27
TGTGCCAGCAGCGTAGCGGCTAGCGGGAGGGGGTCCTACAATGAGCAGTTCTTC CASSVAASGRGSYNEQFF TRBJ2-1 few TRBD2 TRBV9
TGTGCCAGCAGTTCACGGACAGGCGGTCGTGAAAAACTGTTTTTT CASSSRTGGREKLFF TRBJ1-4 - TRBD1 TRBV6-2/TRBV6-3
TGCAGTGCTAGTGGTCTAGCGGAGCCGTACAATGAGCAGTTCTTC CSASGLAEPYNEQFF TRBJ2-1 - TRBD2 TRBV20-1
TGCGCCAGCAGCTCCCTCGAGGGGGGTCCCGGGGAGCTGTTTTTT CASSSLEGGPGELFF TRBJ2-2 - - TRBV5-1
TGTGCCAGTAAAAAATCGGACGCTTCTAGCACAGATACGCAGTATTTT CASKKSDASSTDTQYF TRBJ2-3 - - TRBV19
TGCGCCAGCAGCAGCCGGGCCGCGAACTACGAGCAGTACTTC CASSSRAANYEQYF TRBJ2-7 many - TRBV5-1
TGTGCCACGTCTAAATCCCTAGCGGGAGGCCCATTTCACCAAGAGACCCAGTACTTC CATSKSLAGGPFHQETQYF TRBJ2-5 few TRBD2 TRBV15
TGTGCCAGCAGCTCAACTAGCGGGAGGAGCGAGCAGTACTTC CASSSTSGRSEQYF TRBJ2-7 few TRBD2 TRBV12-3/TRBV12-4
TGTGCCAGCAGCCGCGCAGGTTCTGGGGCCAACGTCCTGACTTTC CASSRAGSGANVLTF TRBJ2-6 many - TRBV11-1
TGTGCCAGCTCGCCAATTGGAGGCACGACAGGGCACTATGGCTACACCTTC CASSPIGGTTGHYGYTF TRBJ1-2 - TRBD1 TRBV18
TGTGCCAGCAGTTTCGGTAGCGGGGGCTACAATGAGCAGTTCTTC CASSFGSGGYNEQFF TRBJ2-1 many TRBD2 TRBV12-3/TRBV12-4
TGCAGCGTTCCTTTATATGGCGGGAGCTACAATGAGCAGTTCTTC CSVPLYGGSYNEQFF TRBJ2-1 - TRBD2 TRBV29-1
TGTGCCAGTAGTATAGTAGGGGTTTTCGGGGACCCAGAAGCTTTCTTT CASSIVGVFGDPEAFF TRBJ1-1 - - TRBV19
TGTGCCAGCAGCTTAGACAGGACTAGCGGTTACAATGAGCAGTTCTTC CASSLDRTSGYNEQFF TRBJ2-1 many TRBD2 TRBV7-2
TGCAGCGTTGAAGCGCGATACGAGCAGTACTTC CSVEARYEQYF TRBJ2-7 many - TRBV29-1
TGCAGTGCTAGAGGTGGGGGTCAGTTCTTCGGCAATGAGCAGTTCTTC CSARGGGQFFGNEQFF TRBJ2-1 - - TRBV20-1
TGTGCCACCAGAACTATGAGCTCCTACAATGAGCAGTTCTTC CATRTMSSYNEQFF TRBJ2-1 - - TRBV15
TGTGCCAGCAGTTTGAGGGGGACTAGCGGAACCTACGAGCAGTACTTC CASSLRGTSGTYEQYF TRBJ2-7 - TRBD2 TRBV12-3/TRBV12-4
TGTGCCAGCAGCTTGTCCGCAAGCAACTACAATGAGCAGTTCTTC CASSLSASNYNEQFF TRBJ2-1 few - TRBV5-6
TGTGCCAGCAGCCGAGCTAGCTCCTACAATGAGCAGTTCTTC CASSRASSYNEQFF TRBJ2-1 many - TRBV14
TGTGCCAGCAGTTCCGACGTTGGGAGCACAGATACGCAGTATTTT CASSSDVGSTDTQYF TRBJ2-3 many - TRBV12-3/TRBV12-4
TGTGCCAGCAGTCTCCCCACGACTAGCGGGAACACCGGGGAGCTGTTTTTT CASSLPTTSGNTGELFF TRBJ2-2 few TRBD2 TRBV12-3/TRBV12-4
TGTGCCAGCAGCCCTATCGTTGCGGGACTAGCGGCCACAGATACGCAGTATTTT CASSPIVAGLAATDTQYF TRBJ2-3 few TRBD2 TRBV5-5
TGTGCCAGCAGCGTAGCGGGACAGGGCTACGAGCAGTACTTC CASSVAGQGYEQYF TRBJ2-7 many TRBD1 TRBV9
TGTGCCAGCTCGGAGGAGCGGGATCCCTCCTACAATGAGCAGTTCTTC CASSEERDPSYNEQFF TRBJ2-1 - TRBD2 TRBV18
TGTGCCAGCAGTGAGAGAACAGGGTCCTACTATGGCTACACCTTC CASSERTGSYYGYTF TRBJ1-2 few - TRBV12-3/TRBV12-4